This is a list of T cell receptor beta chains from one sample in a study of T-cell reconstitution after alpha-beta-depleted transplantation in children. Each CDR3 protein gets one entry after TCRdb re-called the PCR reads with MiXCR. This sample has about 580,000 distinct CDR3 sequences; 20% to 25% occur once, and the top ten carry 13% to 15%. This material consisted of PBMCs, mostly from graft donor cells, taken 360 days after TCRalphabeta/CD19-depleted stem cell transplant. These receptors all stem from a boy under two years old who had a stem cell transplant for acute myeloid leukemia, so the T cells may come from the graft donor. CDR3s include the opening cysteine and the closing phenylalanine or tryptophan. Each record gives: J gene, V gene, CDR3 protein.

J: TRBJ2-3; V: TRBV29-1; CDR3: CSVGSGLDTDTQYF
J: TRBJ2-3; V: TRBV4-2; CDR3: CASSQDRSSTDTQYF
J: TRBJ1-6; V: TRBV7-9; CDR3: CASSLAGTENSPLHF
J: TRBJ1-5; V: TRBV10-3; CDR3: CAISATGQKNQPQHF
J: TRBJ2-5; V: TRBV29-1; CDR3: CSVDTGAGTQYF
J: TRBJ2-1; V: TRBV12-3/TRBV12-4; CDR3: CASSFPGSGEQFF
J: TRBJ2-1; V: TRBV12-3/TRBV12-4; CDR3: CASSSGNGLAYNEQFF
J: TRBJ2-2; V: TRBV20-1; CDR3: CSARDVKAGAITGELFF
J: TRBJ1-1; V: TRBV7-9; CDR3: CASSSSLGGEAFF
J: TRBJ2-7; V: TRBV20-1; CDR3: CSALTYPGEQANYEQYF
J: TRBJ2-2; V: TRBV15; CDR3: CATSSAGTVPNTGELFF
J: TRBJ1-5; V: TRBV12-3/TRBV12-4; CDR3: CASKGFNQPQHF
J: TRBJ2-3; V: TRBV4-3; CDR3: CASSQDVGGGPGDTQYF
J: TRBJ1-5; V: TRBV12-3/TRBV12-4; CDR3: CASSFVPTQPQHF
J: TRBJ2-5; V: TRBV7-9; CDR3: CASSPFSGTRQETQYF
J: TRBJ2-5; V: TRBV4-1; CDR3: CASSQDNPGLIRETQYF
J: TRBJ2-5; V: TRBV5-1; CDR3: CASSYWDIGETQYF
J: TRBJ1-2; V: TRBV20-1; CDR3: CSARGTSNYGYTF
J: TRBJ1-2; V: TRBV9; CDR3: CASSVDPRVYGYTF
J: TRBJ1-5; V: TRBV28; CDR3: CASSLPRGQGGKPQHF